Listed here is a single T cell receptor (beta chain). The germline gene is not matched at one end of the junction; a read error may be the cause. This sample also contains other DNA sequences that code for the same CDR3. Per the germline V gene, CDR1 is SGDLS and CDR2 is YYNGEE. This CDR3 comprises 14 residues. Profiling relied on immunoSEQ multiplex PCR, and the TCRdb table lists in-frame clones only, not all of them. This sample yields 45,000 to 50,000 clones, of which approximately 79% are seen a single time; approximately 7.9% belongs to the top ten. The source of the sample is a study of T cells in tumors after PD-1 blockade.

The sequence came from a human donor with advanced basal cell or squamous cell carcinoma (not recorded which). This rearrangement joins TRBV9 to TRBJ1-4; D possibly corresponds to TRBD1 (5 bases). The sequenced sample was PBMCs, obtained before anti-PD-1 therapy. The CDR3 sequence: CASSTTATNEKLFF. CDR3 bases: TGCGCCAGCAGCACGACAGCAACTAATGAAAAACTGTTTTTT.